The 11 T cell receptor beta chains given below trace back to one sample, sequenced in a study of Graves' ophthalmopathy and Graves' hyperthyroidism (dated by TCRdb to the late 2010s). The sequencing machine was an Illumina HiSeq 2000. TCR beta CDR3 regions were amplified from RNA transcripts for repertoire sequencing. HTBI primers and the Qiagen OneStep RT-PCR kit were used in a first-round RT-PCR, which was followed by a second-round multiplex PCR, size selection and purification. Clones were called with MiXCR by TCRdb after fastp trimmed the public reads at Q25, and only in-frame beta chains were retained. One record per CDR3 amino acid sequence lists the most common genes and DNA. In this sample the table shows around 600,000 distinct CDR3 sequences, roughly 41% of which occur a single time. 3% to 4% of the sample is in the top ten clones. What was sequenced was peripheral blood. The receptors were gathered from an adult man with Graves' ophthalmopathy.

There are a few counts of this clonotype. The CDR3 sequence is CASSQPGAYEQYF. In DNA, the CDR3 is TGCGCCAGCAGCCAGCCAGGTGCCTACGAGCAGTACTTC. The rearrangement joins TRBV4-1 to TRBJ2-7; D call uncertain. V gave up 3 bases and J gave up 2 bases, with 8 bases separating them. Germline V CDR1 and CDR2: MGHRA, YSYEKL. This CDR3 contains 13 residues.

The rearrangement links TRBV10-3 to TRBJ1-2; 9 nucleotides align to TRBD1. The CDR3 totals 13 residues. CDR1 is ENHRY, CDR2 SYGVKD, per germline. With V trimmed by 6 bases and J by 4 bases, 3 bases remained unmatched. The CDR3 spells CAISGTGPYGYTF. In DNA form, the CDR3 reads TGTGCCATCAGCGGGACAGGGCCCTATGGCTACACCTTC.

Comment on this clonotype: A read error may be the cause here, since a much bigger clone is one base away. The chain employs TRBV19 and TRBJ1-4; TRBD1 aligns across 7 bases. CDR1 LNHDA and CDR2 SQIVND come from the germline V gene (reference sequence). V was pared by 2 bases and J by 0 bases, with 3 bases of the junction left unmatched. The CDR3 is 16 residues long. The CDR3 region has the DNA TGTGCCAGTAGTATACAGGGGGTCGCAACTAATGAAAAACTGTTTTTT. Encoded protein: CASSIQGVATNEKLFF.

The chain links TRBV19 to TRBJ2-6; D remains unclear. V was clipped by 1 base and J by 5 bases, with 3 bases between them. Germline V CDR1 and CDR2: LNHDA, SQIVND (reference sequence). CDR3 length: 13 residues. CDR3 residues: CASSIVRANVLTF. CDR3 coding DNA: TGTGCCAGTAGTATAGTCCGGGCCAACGTCCTGACTTTC.

A few counts support this clonotype. A read error may explain this, as a much larger clone is one base away. The chain combines TRBV9 with TRBJ2-7; no definite D call. CDR3 length: 14 residues. Germline assignment: CDR1 SGDLS and CDR2 YYNGEE. Trimming stripped 0 bases from V and 1 base from J, with 8 bases between. CDR3 nucleotides: TGTGCCAGCAGCGTAGATTCCGTATCCTACGAGCAGTACGTC. It yields the protein CASSVDSVSYEQYV.

This clonotype has at least ten counts. This sequence joins TRBV7-9 and TRBJ1-4; TRBD1 matches at 8 bases. This CDR3 region has 14 residues. Germline lookup yields CDR1 SEHNR and CDR2 FQNEAQ (reference sequence). The junction had 7 bases not matched to a gene; V was cut back by 5 bases and J by 8 bases. The CDR3 bases are TGTGCCAGCAGCCAGGGACAGGCTGAGGAAAAACTGTTTTTT. This sequence encodes CASSQGQAEEKLFF.

This clonotype was detected only a few times. The rearrangement uses TRBV6-6 and TRBJ1-1; D gene unclear. V lost 2 bases, J lost 6 bases, and 13 bases lay in between. CDR3 length: 14 residues. Germline lookup yields CDR1 MNHNY and CDR2 SVGAGI (reference sequence). Here the CDR3 reads CASSYLGFRAEAFF. CDR3 DNA sequence: TGTGCCAGCAGTTACCTAGGTTTCCGGGCTGAAGCTTTCTTT.

This clonotype has at least ten counts. This chain links TRBV7-9 with TRBJ1-3; D call uncertain. The CDR3 covers 13 residues. CDR1 is SEHNR and CDR2 is FQNEAQ in the germline V gene (reference sequence). Trimming cost V 1 base and J 2 bases, with 3 bases left between them. CDR3 protein: CASSLGTGNTIYF. In DNA form, the CDR3 reads TGTGCCAGCAGCTTAGGAACTGGAAACACCATATATTTT.

With regard to this clonotype: A much larger clone sits a single nucleotide away, making a read error possible. The J gene is TRBJ1-5, the V gene TRBV20-1; D possibly corresponds to TRBD1 (5 bases). The CDR3 loop spans 14 amino acids. Germline CDR1 is DFQATT and CDR2 is SNEGSKA (reference sequence). The V and J ends lost 8 bases and 1 base respectively, with 15 bases between them. The CDR3 region has the DNA TGCAGTACTAACCGAGGGGACAGCAATCAGCCCCAGCATTTT. It translates to CSTNRGDSNQPQHF.

The table lists this clonotype with a few counts. The V and J genes are TRBV30 and TRBJ1-2; 8 positions match TRBD1. The J segment lost 4 bases and the V segment lost 5 bases, leaving 3 bases of the junction unmatched. Germline CDR1 is GTSNPN and CDR2 is SVGIG (reference sequence). The CDR3 has 12 amino acids. CDR3 residues: CAWSGGPYGYTF. CDR3 sequence (DNA): TGTGCCTGGTCAGGGGGCCCCTATGGCTACACCTTC. The full variable domain, in which reference TRBV30 and TRBJ1-2 provide the parts outside the CDR3, is SQTIHQWPATLVQPVGSPLSLECTVEGTSNPNLYWYRQAAGRGLQLLFYSVGIGQISSEVPQNLSASRPQDRQFILSSKKLLLSDSGFYLCAWSGGPYGYTFGSGTRLTVV.

As DNA, the CDR3 is TGTGCCAGCAGCGGCGGGACAGGGGGAAAGGCTTTCTTT. Translating it yields CASSGGTGGKAFF. The V gene is TRBV9, the J gene TRBJ1-1; 11 positions agree with TRBD1. With 3 bases clipped from V and 11 bases from J, the junction kept 6 bases outside the gene matches. This CDR3 contains 13 residues. CDR1 and CDR2 (germline): SGDLS, YYNGEE.